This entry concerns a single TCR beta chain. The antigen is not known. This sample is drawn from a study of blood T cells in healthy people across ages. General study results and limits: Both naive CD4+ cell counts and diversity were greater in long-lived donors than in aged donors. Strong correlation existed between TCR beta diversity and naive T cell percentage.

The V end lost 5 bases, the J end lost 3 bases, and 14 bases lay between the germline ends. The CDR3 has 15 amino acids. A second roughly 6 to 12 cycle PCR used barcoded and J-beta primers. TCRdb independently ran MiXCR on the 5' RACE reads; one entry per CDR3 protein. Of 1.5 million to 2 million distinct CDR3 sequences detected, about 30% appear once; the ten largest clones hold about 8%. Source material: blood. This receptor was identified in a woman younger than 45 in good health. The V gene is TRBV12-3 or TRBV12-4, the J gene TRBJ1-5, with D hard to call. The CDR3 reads CASSTEQSDNQPQHF. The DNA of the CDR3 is TGTGCCAGCAGTACAGAACAGAGCGACAATCAGCCCCAGCATTTT.